The rows below give T cell receptor beta chains drawn from one sample of a study of shared clonotypes between healthy human individuals. Data came from immunoSEQ multiplex PCR; TCRdb stores just in-frame clones and leaves some out. This sample has around 2.5 million clones, with approximately 93% found just once. Sequenced sample: naive CD4+ T cells from PBMCs. Receptors originate from a young man in good health. Some clones in this sample may be carry-over from other donors' samples. CDR3s include the opening cysteine and the closing phenylalanine or tryptophan. A D gene is named only where the DNA matches it firmly. Rows may omit the clone size; those that give it use once, few, many or a size class.

>TRBJ2-7|.|TRBV2|12|.
TGTGCCAGCAGTATTGGGGGCTACGAGCAGTACTTC
CASSIGGYEQYF
>TRBJ1-1|.|TRBV10-2|15|.
TGCGCCAGCACTCAGAGGTGGGGAGTCGGCACTGAAGCTTTCTTT
CASTQRWGVGTEAFF
>TRBJ2-5|.|TRBV28|15|.
TGTGCCAGCAGTCTCCTTGGGGGGGGCAAAGAGACCCAGTACTTC
CASSLLGGGKETQYF
>TRBJ1-1|.|TRBV5-1|14|.
TGCGCCAGCAGCTTGGCGTCGGCAGTCAGTGAAGCTTTCTTT
CASSLASAVSEAFF
>TRBJ2-1|.|TRBV4-2|16|.
TGTGCCAGCAGCCAAAAGGCGGGGATTTCCCACAATGAGCAGTTCTTC
CASSQKAGISHNEQFF
>TRBJ1-5|TRBD1|TRBV6-6|15|.
TGTGCCAGCAGTGCAGGGACAGGGGTCAATCAGCCCCAGCATTTT
CASSAGTGVNQPQHF
>TRBJ2-3|.|TRBV7-9|15|.
TGTGCCAGCAGCTTAGCGAGTCGCTTGGCAGATACGCAGTATTTT
CASSLASRLADTQYF
>TRBJ1-1|.|TRBV19|16|.
TGTGCCAGTAGTATACCACCACGCCCAACAGGAACTGAAGCTTTCTTT
CASSIPPRPTGTEAFF
>TRBJ2-5|TRBD1|TRBV7-2|16|once
TGTGCCAGCAGCTTAAACATAGGCCAGGGGGAAGAGACCCAGTACTTC
CASSLNIGQGEETQYF
>TRBJ2-7|.|TRBV7-3|16|.
TGTGCCAGCAGCTTATTAGGGGGTCACCTCTCCTACGAGCAGTACTTC
CASSLLGGHLSYEQYF
>TRBJ2-7|TRBD2|TRBV5-1|16|.
TGCGCCAGCAGCTTTGCGACTAGCCAAGCGCTCTACGAGCAGTACTTC
CASSFATSQALYEQYF
>TRBJ2-3|.|TRBV6-6|14|.
TGTGCCAGCAGTTACTCCCGGGACGCGTCGACGCAGTATTTT
CASSYSRDASTQYF
>TRBJ1-2|.|TRBV28|14|few
TGTGCCAGCAGTCCCGGGGGGCGAAACTATGGCTACACCTTC
CASSPGGRNYGYTF
>TRBJ1-1|.|TRBV19|14|.
TGTGCCAGTAGTATTGGCGCAGGGGTGCCTGAAGCTTTCTTT
CASSIGAGVPEAFF
>TRBJ2-7|.|TRBV5-1|14|.
TGCGCCAGCAGCTCGCCGCAGGGGTCCTACGAGCAGTACTTC
CASSSPQGSYEQYF
>TRBJ2-1|TRBD2|TRBV18|15|.
TGTGCCAGCTCACCACGGGCTAGCGGCACCAATGAGCAGTTCTTC
CASSPRASGTNEQFF
>TRBJ2-5|.|TRBV7-2|12|.
TGTGCCAGCAGCCCGAGCGGAGAGACCCAGTACTTC
CASSPSGETQYF
>TRBJ1-2|.|TRBV30|13|.
TGTGCCTGGACCTCCTTACGGGACTATGGCTACACCTTC
CAWTSLRDYGYTF
>TRBJ2-1|TRBD2|TRBV19|22|.
TGTGCCAGTAGTTTCTATCCCGGGACTAGCAAGCCAAGGCCCGTGGCCCCGGGAGAGCAGTTCTTC
CASSFYPGTSKPRPVAPGEQFF
>TRBJ2-2|.|TRBV29-1|13|.
TGCAGCGTACAACAGGGGAACACCGGGGAGCTGTTTTTT
CSVQQGNTGELFF
>TRBJ1-1|TRBD1|TRBV19|14|.
TGTGCCAGTAGTATAAGGGGGCGGGACACTGAAGCTTTCTTT
CASSIRGRDTEAFF
>TRBJ1-2|TRBD1|TRBV27|15|.
TGTGCCAGCAGTTCAACCAGGGGGGGTAACTATGGCTACACCTTC
CASSSTRGGNYGYTF
>TRBJ1-5|.|TRBV6-1|14|.
TGTGCCAGCAGTGAAGCGCTTCGGGGTCAGCCCCAGCATTTT
CASSEALRGQPQHF
>TRBJ2-2|TRBD2|TRBV5-1|16|.
TGCGCCAGTACCCTGATTAGCGGGACGAACACCGGGGAGCTGTTTTTT
CASTLISGTNTGELFF
>TRBJ1-1|.|TRBV28|16|.
TGTGCCAGCAGTCCGCCCCAACAGGGAGTGAACACTGAAGCTTTCTTT
CASSPPQQGVNTEAFF
>TRBJ2-5|.|TRBV7-2|12|.
TGTGCCAGCAGCTTGGGACGGGAGACCCAGTACTTC
CASSLGRETQYF
>TRBJ2-3|.|TRBV11-3|13|.
TGTGCCAGCAGCCGTCGGGAGCACGCCAGGGGGTATTTT
CASSRREHARGYF
>TRBJ2-5|.|TRBV2|14|.
TGTGCCAGCAGGGGACAAACCCCCCGAGAGACCCAGTACTTC
CASRGQTPRETQYF
>TRBJ2-1|TRBD2|TRBV27|14|.
TGTGCCAGCAGTCGACTAGCGGGGGAGGATGAGCAGTTCTTC
CASSRLAGEDEQFF
>TRBJ1-1|.|TRBV5-4|14|.
TGTGCCAGCAGCTTGGTTGACGCGAACACTGAAGCTTTCTTT
CASSLVDANTEAFF
>TRBJ1-1|.|TRBV2|13|.
TGTGCCAGCACTACTGACAGAAGTACTGAAGCTTTCTTT
CASTTDRSTEAFF
>TRBJ1-1|.|TRBV7-9|13|.
TGTGCCAGCGGCCCCGGGACGGTGGGTGAAGCTTTCTTT
CASGPGTVGEAFF
>TRBJ2-7|TRBD1|TRBV5-1|17|.
TGCGCCAGCAGCCCCACCGTAGACCGGGACAGGGGTTCGGAGCAGTACTTC
CASSPTVDRDRGSEQYF
>TRBJ1-1|.|TRBV7-9|16|.
TGCGCCAGCAGCCGTAACGTGGGGGGCAAGAACACTGAAGCTTTCTTT
CASSRNVGGKNTEAFF